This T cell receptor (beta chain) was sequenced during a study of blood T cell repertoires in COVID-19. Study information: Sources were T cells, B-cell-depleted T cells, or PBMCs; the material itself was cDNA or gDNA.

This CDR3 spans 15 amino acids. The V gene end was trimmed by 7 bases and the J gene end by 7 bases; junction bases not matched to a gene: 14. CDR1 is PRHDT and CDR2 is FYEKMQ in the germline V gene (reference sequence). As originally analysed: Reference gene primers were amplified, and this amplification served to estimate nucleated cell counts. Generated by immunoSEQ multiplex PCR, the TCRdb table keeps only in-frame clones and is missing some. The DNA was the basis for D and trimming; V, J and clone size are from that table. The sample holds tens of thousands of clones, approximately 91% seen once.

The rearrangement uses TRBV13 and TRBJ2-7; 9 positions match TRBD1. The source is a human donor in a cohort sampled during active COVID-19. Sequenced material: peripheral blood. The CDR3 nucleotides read TGTGCCAGCATGCCCGGGACAGGGAGCCGGGGTGAGCAGTACTTC. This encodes CASMPGTGSRGEQYF.